The next 4 T cell receptor beta chains were all read from a single sample in a study of early T cells in non-severe SARS-CoV-2 infection. TCRdb re-called the 5' RACE reads through MiXCR, storing one row per CDR3 protein. The table includes tens of thousands of distinct CDR3 sequences, about 13% detected once. Input material: whole blood. The receptors here all came from an adult who was a healthcare worker with PCR-confirmed SARS-CoV-2 infection or an uninfected control (not recorded which).

In its sample, this clonotype was seen many times. The chain joins TRBV7-2 to TRBJ1-1; possible D gene TRBD1, 5 bases. V was cut by 3 bases and J by 1 base, with 6 bases left in between. This CDR3 is built from 13 residues. The germline CDR1 and CDR2 sequences are SGHTA and FQGNSA. CDR3 residues: CASSLGRNTEAFF. Here the CDR3 DNA reads TGTGCCAGCAGCTTGGGGCGGAACACTGAAGCTTTCTTT.

This clonotype has at least ten counts. The rearrangement joins TRBV12-3 or TRBV12-4 to TRBJ1-1; tentatively, D is TRBD1 (5 bases). This CDR3 is built from 13 residues. Between the trimmed V and J ends, which lost 7 bases and 1 base, there was a span of 10 bases. The CDR3 loop is CASTLGENTEAFF. The CDR3 DNA follows: TGTGCCAGCACTCTAGGGGAGAACACTGAAGCTTTCTTT.

The chain uses TRBV20-1 and TRBJ1-5; D gene uncertain. In germline, CDR1 is DFQATT, CDR2 SNEGSKA (reference sequence). Deletions cut 5 bases from V and 2 bases from J, with 16 bases between. The CDR3 has 15 amino acids. DNA for the CDR3: TGCAGTGCTCGCAACTCGGACTCTGGCAATCAGCCCCAGCATTTT. This gives the protein CSARNSDSGNQPQHF.

This clonotype was observed a few times. V and J are TRBV19 and TRBJ2-1; a possible D gene is TRBD1 (5 bases). V was shortened by 3 bases and J by 6 bases, with 18 bases between the two germline ends. The CDR3 length is 16 residues. Germline V gives CDR1 LNHDA, CDR2 SQIVND (reference sequence). The CDR3 DNA reads TGTGCCAGTAGTATCCAGGCAGGGTTAGTTGGCAATGAGCAGTTCTTC. Translated: CASSIQAGLVGNEQFF.